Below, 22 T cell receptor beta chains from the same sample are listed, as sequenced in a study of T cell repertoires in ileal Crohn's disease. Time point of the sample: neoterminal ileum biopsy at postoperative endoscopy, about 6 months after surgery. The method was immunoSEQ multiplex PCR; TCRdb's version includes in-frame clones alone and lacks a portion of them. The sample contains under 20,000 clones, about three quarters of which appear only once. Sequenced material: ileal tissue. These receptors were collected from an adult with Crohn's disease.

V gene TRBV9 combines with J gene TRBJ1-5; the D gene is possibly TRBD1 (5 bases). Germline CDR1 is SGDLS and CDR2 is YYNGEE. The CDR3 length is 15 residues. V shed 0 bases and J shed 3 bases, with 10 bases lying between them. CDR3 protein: CASSVAPDTNQPQHF. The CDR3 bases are TGTGCCAGCAGCGTAGCTCCGGACACCAATCAGCCCCAGCATTTT.

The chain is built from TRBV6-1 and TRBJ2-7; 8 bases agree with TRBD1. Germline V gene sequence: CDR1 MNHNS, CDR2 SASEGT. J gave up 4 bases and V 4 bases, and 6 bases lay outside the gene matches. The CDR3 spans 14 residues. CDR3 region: CASSATGGKYEQYF. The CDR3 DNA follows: TGTGCCAGCAGTGCTACAGGGGGGAAATACGAGCAGTACTTC.

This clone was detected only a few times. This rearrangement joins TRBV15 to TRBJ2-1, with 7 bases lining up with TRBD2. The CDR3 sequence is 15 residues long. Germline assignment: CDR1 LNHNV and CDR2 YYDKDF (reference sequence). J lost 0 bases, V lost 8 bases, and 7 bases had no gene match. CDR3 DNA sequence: TGTGCCACCGCGGGGGAGGTAAGCTCCTACAATGAGCAGTTCTTC. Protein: CATAGEVSSYNEQFF.

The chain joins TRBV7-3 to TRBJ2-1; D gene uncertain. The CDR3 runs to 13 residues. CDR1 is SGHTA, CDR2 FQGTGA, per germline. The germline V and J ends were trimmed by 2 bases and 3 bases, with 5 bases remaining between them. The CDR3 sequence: CASSLYSYNEQFF. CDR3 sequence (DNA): TGTGCCAGCAGCTTATACAGCTACAATGAGCAGTTCTTC.

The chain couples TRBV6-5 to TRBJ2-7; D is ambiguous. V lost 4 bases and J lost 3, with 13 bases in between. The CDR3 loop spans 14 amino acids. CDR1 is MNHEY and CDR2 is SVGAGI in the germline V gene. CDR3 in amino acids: CASSSDPRRYEQYF. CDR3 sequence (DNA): TGTGCCAGCAGTTCGGATCCCAGGCGCTACGAGCAGTACTTC.

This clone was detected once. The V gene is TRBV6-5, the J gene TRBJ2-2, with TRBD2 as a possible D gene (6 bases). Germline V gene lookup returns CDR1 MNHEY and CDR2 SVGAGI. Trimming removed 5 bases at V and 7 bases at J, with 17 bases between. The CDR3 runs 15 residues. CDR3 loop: CASSISGLLNGELFF. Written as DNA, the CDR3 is TGTGCCAGCAGTATATCGGGACTGCTCAACGGGGAGCTGTTTTTT.

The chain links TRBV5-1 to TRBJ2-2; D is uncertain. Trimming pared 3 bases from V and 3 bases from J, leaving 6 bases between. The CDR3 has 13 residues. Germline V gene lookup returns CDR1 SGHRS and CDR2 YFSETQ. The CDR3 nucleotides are TGCGCCAGCAGCTCGGGTTACACCGGGGAGCTGTTTTTT. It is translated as CASSSGYTGELFF.

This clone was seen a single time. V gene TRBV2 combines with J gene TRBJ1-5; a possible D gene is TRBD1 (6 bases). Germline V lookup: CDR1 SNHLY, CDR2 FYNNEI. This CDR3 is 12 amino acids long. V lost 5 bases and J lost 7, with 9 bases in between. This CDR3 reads CASSRQVQPQHF. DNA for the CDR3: TGTGCCAGCAGTAGACAGGTCCAGCCCCAGCATTTT.

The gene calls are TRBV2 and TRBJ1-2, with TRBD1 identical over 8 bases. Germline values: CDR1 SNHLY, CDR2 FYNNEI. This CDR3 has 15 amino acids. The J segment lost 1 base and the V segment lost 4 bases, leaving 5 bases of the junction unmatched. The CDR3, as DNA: TGTGCCAGCAGTGCCACAGGGGGTCTTAACTATGGCTACACCTTC. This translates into CASSATGGLNYGYTF. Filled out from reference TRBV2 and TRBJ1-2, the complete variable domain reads EPEVTQTPSHQVTQMGQEVILRCVPISNHLYFYWYRQILGQKVEFLVSFYNNEISEKSEIFDDQFSVERPDGSNFTLKIRSTKLEDSAMYFCASSATGGLNYGYTFGSGTRLTVV.

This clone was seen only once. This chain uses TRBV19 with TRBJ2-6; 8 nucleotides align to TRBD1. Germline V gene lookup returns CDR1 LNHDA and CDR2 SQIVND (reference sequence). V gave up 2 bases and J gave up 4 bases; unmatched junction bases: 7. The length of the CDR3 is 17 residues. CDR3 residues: CASSILTGGKGANVLTF. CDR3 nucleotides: TGTGCCAGTAGTATACTAACAGGGGGGAAAGGGGCCAACGTCCTGACTTTC.

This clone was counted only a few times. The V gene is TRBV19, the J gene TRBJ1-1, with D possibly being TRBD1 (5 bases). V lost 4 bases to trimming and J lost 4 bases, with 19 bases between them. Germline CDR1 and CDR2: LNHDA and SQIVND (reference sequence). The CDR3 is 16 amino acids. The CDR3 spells CASSNFFGAGRTEAFF. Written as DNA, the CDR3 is TGTGCCAGTAGTAATTTTTTTGGGGCTGGGCGCACTGAAGCTTTCTTT.

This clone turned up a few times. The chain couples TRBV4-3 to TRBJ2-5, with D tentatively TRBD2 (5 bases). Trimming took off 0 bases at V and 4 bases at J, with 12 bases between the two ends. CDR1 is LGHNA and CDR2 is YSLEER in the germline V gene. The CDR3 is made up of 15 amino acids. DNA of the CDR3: TGCGCCAGCAGCCAAGACTTGGAGGACCGAGAGACCCAGTACTTC. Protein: CASSQDLEDRETQYF.

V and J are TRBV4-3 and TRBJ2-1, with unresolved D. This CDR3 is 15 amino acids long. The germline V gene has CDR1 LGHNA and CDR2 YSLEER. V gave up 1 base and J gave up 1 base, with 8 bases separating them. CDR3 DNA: TGCGCCAGCAGCCAAGGGTTAGTGTCCTACAATGAGCAGTTCTTC. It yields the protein CASSQGLVSYNEQFF.

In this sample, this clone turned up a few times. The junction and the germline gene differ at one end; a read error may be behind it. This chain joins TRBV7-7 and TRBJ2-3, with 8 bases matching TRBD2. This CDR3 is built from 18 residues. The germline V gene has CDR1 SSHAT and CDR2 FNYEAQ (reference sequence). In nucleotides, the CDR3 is TGTGCTAGCAGCTTAGTCCAATCTCGGGGGGGCTTGACAGATACGCAGTATTTT. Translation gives CASSLVQSRGGLTDTQYF.

The CDR3 loop is CAWSVGGKDQPQHF. CDR3 in DNA: TGTGCCTGGAGTGTAGGAGGGAAAGATCAGCCCCAGCATTTT. The chain uses TRBV30 and TRBJ1-5; no firm D call. CDR1 and CDR2 from the germline V gene are GTSNPN and SVGIG (reference sequence). The germline V and J ends were trimmed by 0 bases and 5 bases, with 11 bases remaining between them. The CDR3 runs to 14 residues.

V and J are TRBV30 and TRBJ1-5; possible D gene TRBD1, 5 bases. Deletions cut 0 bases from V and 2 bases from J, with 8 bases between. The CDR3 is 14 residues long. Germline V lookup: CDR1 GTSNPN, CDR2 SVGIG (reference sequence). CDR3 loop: CAWSVPGGNQPQHF. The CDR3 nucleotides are TGTGCCTGGAGTGTTCCGGGGGGCAATCAGCCCCAGCATTTT. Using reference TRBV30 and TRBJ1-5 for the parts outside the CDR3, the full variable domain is SQTIHQWPATLVQPVGSPLSLECTVEGTSNPNLYWYRQAAGRGLQLLFYSVGIGQISSEVPQNLSASRPQDRQFILSSKKLLLSDSGFYLCAWSVPGGNQPQHFGDGTRLSIL.

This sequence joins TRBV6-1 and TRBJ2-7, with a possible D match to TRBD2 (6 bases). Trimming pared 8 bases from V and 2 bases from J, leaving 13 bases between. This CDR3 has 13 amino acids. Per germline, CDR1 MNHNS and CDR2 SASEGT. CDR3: CASGYSGPYEQYF. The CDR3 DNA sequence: TGTGCCAGCGGCTATAGCGGCCCCTACGAGCAGTACTTC.

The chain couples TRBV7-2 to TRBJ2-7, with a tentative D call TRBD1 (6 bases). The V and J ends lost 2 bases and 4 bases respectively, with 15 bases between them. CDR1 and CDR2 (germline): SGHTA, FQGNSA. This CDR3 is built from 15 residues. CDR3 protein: CASSLLPGAGYEQYF. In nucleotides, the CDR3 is TGTGCCAGCAGCTTATTACCAGGGGCTGGGTACGAGCAGTACTTC.

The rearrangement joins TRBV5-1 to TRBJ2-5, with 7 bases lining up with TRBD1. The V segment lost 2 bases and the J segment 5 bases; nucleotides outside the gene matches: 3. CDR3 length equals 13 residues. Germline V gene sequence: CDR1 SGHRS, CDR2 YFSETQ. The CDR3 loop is CASSFDRAETQYF. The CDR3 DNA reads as TGCGCCAGCAGCTTCGACAGGGCGGAGACCCAGTACTTC.

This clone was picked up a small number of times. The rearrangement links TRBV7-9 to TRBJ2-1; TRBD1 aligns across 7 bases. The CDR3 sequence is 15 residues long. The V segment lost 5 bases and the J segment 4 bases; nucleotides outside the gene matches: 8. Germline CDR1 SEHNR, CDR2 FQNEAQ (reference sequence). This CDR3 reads CASSLRQGTYNEQFF. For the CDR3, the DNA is TGTGCCAGCAGCCTAAGACAGGGCACGTACAATGAGCAGTTCTTC. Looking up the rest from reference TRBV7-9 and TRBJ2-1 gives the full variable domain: DTGVSQNPRHKITKRGQNVTFRCDPISEHNRLYWYRQTLGQGPEFLTYFQNEAQLEKSRLLSDRFSAERPKGSFSTLEIQRTEQGDSAMYLCASSLRQGTYNEQFFGPGTRLTVL.

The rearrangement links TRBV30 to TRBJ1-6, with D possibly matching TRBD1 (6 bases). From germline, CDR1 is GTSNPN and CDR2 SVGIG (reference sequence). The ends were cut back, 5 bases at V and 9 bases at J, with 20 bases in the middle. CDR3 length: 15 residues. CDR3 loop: CAWGADGDMFSPLHF. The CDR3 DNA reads TGTGCCTGGGGGGCGGACGGGGACATGTTTTCACCCCTCCACTTT.

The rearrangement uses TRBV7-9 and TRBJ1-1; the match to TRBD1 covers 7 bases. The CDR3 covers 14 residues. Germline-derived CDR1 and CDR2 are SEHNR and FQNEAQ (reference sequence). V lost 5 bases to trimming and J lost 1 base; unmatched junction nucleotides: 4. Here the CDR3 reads CASSPDRWNTEAFF. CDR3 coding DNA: TGTGCCAGCAGCCCGGACAGGTGGAACACTGAAGCTTTCTTT. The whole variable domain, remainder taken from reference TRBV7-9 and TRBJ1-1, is DTGVSQNPRHKITKRGQNVTFRCDPISEHNRLYWYRQTLGQGPEFLTYFQNEAQLEKSRLLSDRFSAERPKGSFSTLEIQRTEQGDSAMYLCASSPDRWNTEAFFGQGTRLTVV.